Below are 16 T cell receptor beta chains sequenced from a single sample in a study of identical twins. One entry per CDR3 protein, called by TCRdb with MiXCR from the 5' RACE reads. Here the sample spans about 200,000 distinct CDR3 sequences, roughly a tenth being singletons. The specimen was memory T cells sorted from blood. These receptors came from a man aged 50-60 years in good health.

This clonotype appeared many times. The chain is built from TRBV7-2 and TRBJ2-5; D might be TRBD1 or TRBD2, each matching 5 bases. Looked up from germline, CDR1 is SGHTA and CDR2 is FQGNSA. V lost 1 base and J lost 5, with 8 bases in between. The CDR3 runs to 13 residues. CDR3 sequence: CASSLGGRETQYF. For the CDR3, the DNA is TGTGCCAGCAGCTTAGGGGGACGGGAGACCCAGTACTTC.

This clonotype was picked up many times. The V and J genes are TRBV30 and TRBJ1-6; D remains ambiguous. Trimming left V 5 bases short and J 2 bases short, with 7 bases between. The CDR3 is 13 amino acids. Germline lookup yields CDR1 GTSNPN and CDR2 SVGIG (reference sequence). The CDR3 loop is CAWGRAYNSPLHF. The CDR3, as DNA: TGTGCCTGGGGGAGAGCCTATAATTCACCCCTCCACTTT. The full variable domain, in which reference TRBV30 and TRBJ1-6 provide the parts outside the CDR3, is SQTIHQWPATLVQPVGSPLSLECTVEGTSNPNLYWYRQAAGRGLQLLFYSVGIGQISSEVPQNLSASRPQDRQFILSSKKLLLSDSGFYLCAWGRAYNSPLHFGNGTRLTVT.

This clonotype was counted many times. V gene TRBV3-1 combines with J gene TRBJ1-1; D unresolved. The CDR3 covers 12 residues. Germline V CDR1 and CDR2: LGHDT, YNNKEL (reference sequence). V was pared by 3 bases and J by 3 bases, with 5 bases between. CDR3 DNA: TGTGCCAGCAGCCAGAGAGACACTGAAGCTTTCTTT. This gives the protein CASSQRDTEAFF.

Only a few counts were recorded for this clonotype. The chain couples TRBV7-2 to TRBJ2-1; the match to TRBD1 covers 10 bases. The CDR3 loop spans 16 amino acids. The V segment lost 3 bases and the J segment 7 bases; nucleotides outside the gene matches: 9. In germline, CDR1 is SGHTA, CDR2 FQGNSA. CDR3 coding DNA: TGTGCCAGCAGCTTTATTGGTGGGACAGGGGCGAATGAGCAGTTCTTC. Its translation is CASSFIGGTGANEQFF. Using reference TRBV7-2 and TRBJ2-1 for the parts outside the CDR3, the full variable domain is GAGVSQSPSNKVTEKGKDVELRCDPISGHTALYWYRQSLGQGLEFLIYFQGNSAPDKSGLPSDRFSAERTGGSVSTLTIQRTQQEDSAVYLCASSFIGGTGANEQFFGPGTRLTVL.

In the case of this clonotype: It may be a read error: a sequence one base away is much more abundant. The CDR3: CASSLLGGHGNGSTF. CDR3 DNA: TGTGCCAGCAGCCTGTTGGGGGGCCACGGGAATGGCTCCACCTTC. V and J are TRBV28 and TRBJ1-2, with D possibly TRBD1 on 6 matching bases. The CDR3 sequence is 15 residues long. Per germline, CDR1 MDHEN and CDR2 SYDVKM.

The chain uses TRBV5-1 and TRBJ2-7, with TRBD2 matching over 8 bases. V lost 4 bases, J lost 0 bases, and 9 bases stayed unmatched. The CDR3 contains 16 residues. Germline loops: CDR1 SGHRS, CDR2 YFSETQ. The CDR3 coding sequence is TGCGCCAGCAGCCCGCGACTAGCGACAAACTCCTACGAGCAGTACTTC. Its protein product is CASSPRLATNSYEQYF.

In its sample, this clonotype was seen many times. This sequence joins TRBV20-1 and TRBJ2-7; 7 bases are a match to TRBD2. The CDR3 is 13 amino acids. With V trimmed by 3 bases and J by 3 bases, 5 bases remained unmatched. The germline CDR1 and CDR2 sequences are DFQATT and SNEGSKA (reference sequence). DNA for the CDR3: TGCAGTGCTAGTTTGGGGGAGGGCTACGAGCAGTACTTC. This gives the protein CSASLGEGYEQYF.

This clonotype turned up a few times. The V gene is TRBV7-9, the J gene TRBJ2-5; D is uncertain. V gave up 1 base and J gave up 4 bases, with 10 bases separating them. The CDR3 covers 14 residues. Germline values: CDR1 SEHNR, CDR2 FQNEAQ (reference sequence). The CDR3 DNA is TGTGCCAGCAGCTTAGTACCGGCCCGAGAGACCCAGTACTTC. This translates into CASSLVPARETQYF.

The V and J genes are TRBV5-5 and TRBJ1-4, with D unclear. Germline V CDR1 and CDR2: SGHKS, YYEKEE (reference sequence). The CDR3 spans 11 residues. Trimming shortened V by 4 bases and J by 10 bases, and 8 bases separated the two germline ends. CDR3 in amino acids: CASSPPGKLFF. In DNA form, the CDR3 reads TGTGCCAGCAGCCCCCCTGGAAAACTGTTTTTT. Full variable domain (missing parts from reference TRBV5-5 and TRBJ1-4): DAGVTQSPTHLIKTRGQQVTLRCSPISGHKSVSWYQQVLGQGPQFIFQYYEKEERGRGNFPDRFSARQFPNYSSELNVNALLLGDSALYLCASSPPGKLFFGSGTQLSVL.

This clonotype was observed a few times. The chain employs TRBV30 and TRBJ2-3; D might be TRBD2 (5 bases). Germline V gene lookup returns CDR1 GTSNPN and CDR2 SVGIG (reference sequence). This CDR3 region has 11 residues. The V end lost 5 bases, the J end lost 7 bases, and 10 bases lay between the germline ends. The CDR3 spells CAWAERNTQYF. CDR3 sequence (DNA): TGTGCCTGGGCCGAGCGGAATACGCAGTATTTT.

This clonotype occurred many times. One end of the junction is discordant with germline, which a read error may explain. The J gene is TRBJ1-2, the V gene TRBV12-3 or TRBV12-4, with TRBD1 matching 7 bases. This CDR3 comprises 14 residues. CDR3 DNA: TGTGCCAGCAGTTCCCAGAAGAGACAGGGTCTTGTCGTCTTC. Translating it yields CASSSQKRQGLVVF.

In this sample, this clonotype turned up many times. CDR3: CASSPDRGVQYF. The CDR3 region has the DNA TGTGCCAGCAGCCCAGACAGGGGGGTTCAGTACTTC. The chain joins TRBV7-8 to TRBJ2-4, with 9 nucleotides matching TRBD1. The germline CDR1 and CDR2 sequences are SGHVS and FQNEAQ. With 5 bases clipped from V and 11 bases from J, the junction kept 4 bases outside the gene matches. The CDR3 loop spans 12 amino acids.

V usage is TRBV2 and J usage is TRBJ1-5; perhaps TRBD1 as D (5 bases). Trimming shortened V by 6 bases and J by 5 bases, and 14 bases separated the two germline ends. The CDR3 length is 14 residues. The germline gives CDR1 SNHLY, CDR2 FYNNEI. The CDR3 protein is CASRAGRMDQPQHF. The CDR3 nucleotides are TGTGCCAGCAGAGCAGGGCGAATGGATCAGCCCCAGCATTTT.

This clonotype was detected ten times or more. This chain uses TRBV9 with TRBJ2-7; 7 bases are a match to TRBD1. CDR1 is SGDLS and CDR2 is YYNGEE in the germline V gene. CDR3 size: 14 residues. The ends lost 3 bases at V and 4 bases at J; junction bases unmatched: 7. CDR3 nucleotide sequence: TGTGCCAGCAGCGCCCCCGGACAGGAGTACGAGCAGTACTTC. Amino acid sequence: CASSAPGQEYEQYF. The full variable domain, with the rest looked up from reference TRBV9 and TRBJ2-7, is DSGVTQTPKHLITATGQRVTLRCSPRSGDLSVYWYQQSLDQGLQFLIQYYNGEERAKGNILERFSAQQFPDLHSELNLSSLELGDSALYFCASSAPGQEYEQYFGPGTRLTVT.

The chain couples TRBV3-1 to TRBJ1-2, with D possibly being TRBD1 (5 bases). Per germline, CDR1 LGHDT and CDR2 YNNKEL (reference sequence). This CDR3 is 12 amino acids long. V lost 3 bases, J lost 7 bases, and 9 bases lay in between. CDR3 in amino acids: CASSQGPGGYTF. For the CDR3, the DNA is TGTGCCAGCAGCCAGGGACCAGGTGGCTACACCTTC.

In DNA form, the CDR3 reads TGTGCCAGCAGCTGGGGGGCAGGGGGCAGAGAGACCCAGTACTTC. Translated, it gives CASSWGAGGRETQYF. The chain recombines TRBV5-6 with TRBJ2-5, with TRBD1 identical over 8 bases. V lost 3 bases to trimming and J lost 4 bases; unmatched junction nucleotides: 8. This CDR3 has 15 amino acids. The germline gives CDR1 SGHDT, CDR2 YYEEEE. Full variable domain (rest looked up from reference TRBV5-6 and TRBJ2-5): DAGVTQSPTHLIKTRGQQVTLRCSPKSGHDTVSWYQQALGQGPQFIFQYYEEEERQRGNFPDRFSGHQFPNYSSELNVNALLLGDSALYLCASSWGAGGRETQYFGPGTRLLVL.